The present entry profiles one T cell receptor (beta chain) with its context. Its matching antigen is unknown. One junction end does not reproduce the germline sequence, and a read error may be involved. Germline values: CDR1 SGHNT, CDR2 YYREEE (reference sequence). The CDR3 has 15 residues. The template was RNA from unsorted bulk tissue. This non-tumor lung sample came from over 3 cm beyond the tumor edge. A modified ARM-PCR protocol with three rounds of nested PCR amplified TCRbeta. TCRdb used MiXCR to reprocess the multiplex PCR reads, holding one entry per CDR3 protein. There are approximately 100,000 distinct CDR3 sequences in the sample; 50% to 70% occur only once, and 15% to 20% lies in the top ten. The data are from a study of tumor and adjacent non-tumor tissue in lung cancer. Study background: Patients were aged about 31 to 76, around ten men and about 5 women, stage I to III. Millions of productive TCRbeta reads were obtained per sample on average. Findings and limits, study-wide: Top 100 clones took a larger repertoire share in normal lung. Compared with tumor, normal lung showed significantly lower TCR diversity.

The receptor was isolated from a man aged 30-40 years with non-small cell lung cancer. Sequenced: distant non-tumor lung tissue. The rearrangement links TRBV5-4 to TRBJ2-1; D unclear. This chain's CDR3 is CASILVGPSSNEQFF. CDR3 coding DNA: TGTGCCAGCATCTTGGTTGGACCCTCGAGCAATGAGCAGTTCTTC.